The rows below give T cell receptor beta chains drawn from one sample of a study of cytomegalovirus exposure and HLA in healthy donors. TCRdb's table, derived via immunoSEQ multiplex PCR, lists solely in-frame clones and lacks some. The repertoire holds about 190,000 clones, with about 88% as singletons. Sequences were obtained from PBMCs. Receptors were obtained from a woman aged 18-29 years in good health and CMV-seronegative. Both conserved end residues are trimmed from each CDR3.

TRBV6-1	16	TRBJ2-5	ASSEWIVKGGVLKTQY
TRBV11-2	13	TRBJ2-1	ASSLNSGGDSEQF
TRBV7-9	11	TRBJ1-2	ASSFSGTYGYT
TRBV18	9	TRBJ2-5	ASSAGGTQY
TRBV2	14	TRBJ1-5	ASSEGERLRGQPQH
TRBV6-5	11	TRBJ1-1	ASSYQENTEAF
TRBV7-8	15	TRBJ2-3	ASSSGTSGSNVDTQY
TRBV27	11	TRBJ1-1	ASRPQVNTEAF
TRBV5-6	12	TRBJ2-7	ASSLILDSYEQY
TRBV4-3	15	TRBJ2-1	ASSQVASGRTLGEQF
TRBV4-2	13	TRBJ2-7	ASSTQQALGYEQY
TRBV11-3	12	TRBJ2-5	ASSLGQAQGTQY
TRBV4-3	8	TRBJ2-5	ASSQSEQY
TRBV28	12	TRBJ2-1	ASSKQWIWNEQF
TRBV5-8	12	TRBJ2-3	ASSFSLSTDTQY
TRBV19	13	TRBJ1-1	ASSMAGPWDTEAF
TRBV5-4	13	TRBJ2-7	ASSLPLTGGNEQY
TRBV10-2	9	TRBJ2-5	ATEALETQY
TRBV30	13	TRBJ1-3	AWSRVGRVGNTIY
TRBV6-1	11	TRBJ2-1	AVRTGSYNEQF
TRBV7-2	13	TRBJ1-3	ASSEQGSSGNTIY
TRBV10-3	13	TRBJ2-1	AISESTGFVDEQF
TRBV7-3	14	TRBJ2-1	ASSLSFEREYNEQF
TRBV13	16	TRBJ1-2	ASSPDPTGTGVNYGYT
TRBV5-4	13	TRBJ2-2	ASSWGLERAGELF
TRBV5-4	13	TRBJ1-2	ASSWTTGKPYGYT
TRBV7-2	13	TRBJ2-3	ASTDGGYLGDTQY
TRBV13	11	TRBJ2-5	ASSPGQLGVRY
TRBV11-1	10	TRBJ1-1	ASSPENTEAF
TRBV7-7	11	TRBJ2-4	ASSPLRGDIQY
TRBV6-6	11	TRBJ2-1	ASRQSSYNEQF
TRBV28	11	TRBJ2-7	ASSTYAAYEQY
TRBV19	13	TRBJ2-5	ASSPWTGFQETQY
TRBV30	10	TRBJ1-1	AWSEGGGLPF
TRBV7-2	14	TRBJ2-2	ASRPRGTGITGELF
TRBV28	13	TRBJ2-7	ASSPGTSGYYEQY
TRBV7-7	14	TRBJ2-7	ASNQLGRALSYEQY
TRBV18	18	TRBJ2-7	ASSPPDGGRKEGARCEQY
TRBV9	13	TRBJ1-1	ASSVMGSMYTEAF
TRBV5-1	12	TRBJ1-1	ASSFRRQGAEAF
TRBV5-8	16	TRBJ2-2	ASSPRLAGRGFTGELF